This is a list of T cell receptor beta chains from one sample in a study of T cells in Graves' hyperthyroidism and ophthalmopathy. TCRdb ran MiXCR on the multiplex PCR reads and lists one entry per CDR3 protein. The sample records roughly 200,000 distinct CDR3 sequences, approximately 20% being singletons. The sequencing sample was made of blood. The receptors were gathered from a man aged 40-49 years with Graves' hyperthyroidism. Each CDR3 is given without its conserved first and last residue.

j_gene: TRBJ2-3; v_gene: TRBV19; CDR3aa: ASSSSGARDTQY
j_gene: TRBJ2-7; v_gene: TRBV20-1; CDR3aa: SAELTYEQY
j_gene: TRBJ2-7; v_gene: TRBV4-1; CDR3aa: ASSQGARSPDEQY
j_gene: TRBJ2-3; v_gene: TRBV5-5; CDR3aa: ASSWGGLAGDTDTQY
j_gene: TRBJ1-2; v_gene: TRBV28; CDR3aa: ASSFFGTGNYGYT
j_gene: TRBJ2-1; v_gene: TRBV28; CDR3aa: ASSLRLAGDEQF
j_gene: TRBJ2-7; v_gene: TRBV7-2; CDR3aa: ASSPGGFGSYEQY
j_gene: TRBJ2-2; v_gene: TRBV20-1; CDR3aa: SARDGGPGELF
j_gene: TRBJ2-1; v_gene: TRBV20-1; CDR3aa: SARGPAEVKQF
j_gene: TRBJ1-2; v_gene: TRBV2; CDR3aa: ASKRTGVDYGYT
j_gene: TRBJ1-6; v_gene: TRBV7-2; CDR3aa: ASSLRQGDNSPLH
j_gene: TRBJ2-3; v_gene: TRBV6-1; CDR3aa: ASSDSRTDTQY
j_gene: TRBJ2-3; v_gene: TRBV10-3; CDR3aa: AISRTGVQDTQY
j_gene: TRBJ2-7; v_gene: TRBV2; CDR3aa: ASTSNGGLYEQY
j_gene: TRBJ1-2; v_gene: TRBV6-2/TRBV6-3; CDR3aa: ASSYRGTSGGYT
j_gene: TRBJ2-3; v_gene: TRBV24-1; CDR3aa: ATSDFGQGARDTQY
j_gene: TRBJ2-7; v_gene: TRBV7-9; CDR3aa: ASSLTGYEQY
j_gene: TRBJ2-3; v_gene: TRBV2; CDR3aa: ASSVTSPRTDTQY
j_gene: TRBJ2-3; v_gene: TRBV7-2; CDR3aa: ASSLVLGGARTDTQY